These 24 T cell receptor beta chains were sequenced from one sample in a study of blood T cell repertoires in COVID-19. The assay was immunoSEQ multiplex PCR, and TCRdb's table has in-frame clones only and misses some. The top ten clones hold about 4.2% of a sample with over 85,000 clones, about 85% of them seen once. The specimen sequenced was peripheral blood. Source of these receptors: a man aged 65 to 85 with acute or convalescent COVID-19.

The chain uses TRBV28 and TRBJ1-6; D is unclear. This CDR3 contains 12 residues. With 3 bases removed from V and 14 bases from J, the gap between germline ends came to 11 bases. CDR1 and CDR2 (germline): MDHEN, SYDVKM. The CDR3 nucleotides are TGTGCCAGCAGTTTGTGGCGGCAGTCCCTCCACTTT. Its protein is CASSLWRQSLHF.

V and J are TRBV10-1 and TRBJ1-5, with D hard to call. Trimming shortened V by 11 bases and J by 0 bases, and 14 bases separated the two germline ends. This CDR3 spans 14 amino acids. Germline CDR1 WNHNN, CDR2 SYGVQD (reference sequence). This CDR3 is CARTRVYSNQPQHF. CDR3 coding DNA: TGCGCCCGTACGAGGGTTTATAGCAATCAGCCCCAGCATTTT.

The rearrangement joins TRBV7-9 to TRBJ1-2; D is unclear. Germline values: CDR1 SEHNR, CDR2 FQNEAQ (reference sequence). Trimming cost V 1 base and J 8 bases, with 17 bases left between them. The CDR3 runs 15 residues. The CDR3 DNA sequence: TGTGCCAGCAGCTTAGATGTGCAGACTATTGGAGGCTACACCTTC. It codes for CASSLDVQTIGGYTF.

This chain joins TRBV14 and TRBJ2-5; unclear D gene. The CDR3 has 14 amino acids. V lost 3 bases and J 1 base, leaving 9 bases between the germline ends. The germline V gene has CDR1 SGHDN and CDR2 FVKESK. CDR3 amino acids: CASSHPLSQETQYF. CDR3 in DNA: TGTGCCAGCAGCCACCCCCTAAGCCAAGAGACCCAGTACTTC.

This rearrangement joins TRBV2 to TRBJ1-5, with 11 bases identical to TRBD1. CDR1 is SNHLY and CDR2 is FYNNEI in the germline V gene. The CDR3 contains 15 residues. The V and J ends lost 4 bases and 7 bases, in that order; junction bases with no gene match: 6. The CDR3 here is CASSVGTGGLQPQHF. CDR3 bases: TGTGCCAGCAGTGTCGGGACAGGGGGTTTGCAGCCCCAGCATTTT. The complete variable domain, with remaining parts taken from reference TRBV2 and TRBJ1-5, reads EPEVTQTPSHQVTQMGQEVILRCVPISNHLYFYWYRQILGQKVEFLVSFYNNEISEKSEIFDDQFSVERPDGSNFTLKIRSTKLEDSAMYFCASSVGTGGLQPQHFGDGTRLSIL.

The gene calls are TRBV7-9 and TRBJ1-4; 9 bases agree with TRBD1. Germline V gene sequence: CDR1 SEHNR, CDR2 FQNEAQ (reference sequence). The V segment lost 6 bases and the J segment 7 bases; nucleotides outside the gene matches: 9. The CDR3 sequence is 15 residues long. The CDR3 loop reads CASSRTGTGLEKLFF. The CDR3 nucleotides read TGTGCCAGCAGTCGTACCGGGACAGGGCTTGAAAAACTGTTTTTT.

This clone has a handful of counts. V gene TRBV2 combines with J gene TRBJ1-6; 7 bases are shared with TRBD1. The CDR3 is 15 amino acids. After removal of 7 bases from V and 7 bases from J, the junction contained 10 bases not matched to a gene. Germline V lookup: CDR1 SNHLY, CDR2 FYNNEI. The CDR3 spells CASIDRQGDNSPLHF. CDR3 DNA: TGTGCCAGCATCGACAGACAGGGCGACAATTCACCCCTCCACTTT.

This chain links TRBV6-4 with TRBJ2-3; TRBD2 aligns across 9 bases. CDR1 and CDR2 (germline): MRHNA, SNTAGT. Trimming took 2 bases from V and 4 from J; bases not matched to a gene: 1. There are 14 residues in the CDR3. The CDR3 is CASSDGGGADTQYF. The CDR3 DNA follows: TGTGCCAGCAGTGACGGCGGGGGGGCAGATACGCAGTATTTT.

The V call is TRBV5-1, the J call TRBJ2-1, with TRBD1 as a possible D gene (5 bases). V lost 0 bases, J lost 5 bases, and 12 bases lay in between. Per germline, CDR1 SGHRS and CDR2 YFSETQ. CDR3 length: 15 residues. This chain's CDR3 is CASSLEGRQNNEQFF. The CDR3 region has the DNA TGCGCCAGCAGCTTGGAAGGAAGACAGAACAATGAGCAGTTCTTC.

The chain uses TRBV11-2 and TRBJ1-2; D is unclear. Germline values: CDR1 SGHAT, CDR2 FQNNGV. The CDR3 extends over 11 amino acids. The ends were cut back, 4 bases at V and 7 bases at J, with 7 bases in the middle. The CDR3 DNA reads TGTGCCAGCAGCTCCTCGGGTGGCTACACCTTC. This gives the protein CASSSSGGYTF. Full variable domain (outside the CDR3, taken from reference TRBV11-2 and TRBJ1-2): EAGVAQSPRYKIIEKRQSVAFWCNPISGHATLYWYQQILGQGPKLLIQFQNNGVVDDSQLPKDRFSAERLKGVDSTLKIQPAKLEDSAVYLCASSSSGGYTFGSGTRLTVV.

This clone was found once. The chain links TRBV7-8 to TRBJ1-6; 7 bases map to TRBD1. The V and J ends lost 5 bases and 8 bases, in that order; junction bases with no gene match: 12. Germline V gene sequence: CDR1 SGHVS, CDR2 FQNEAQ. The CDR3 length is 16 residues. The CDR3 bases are TGTGCCAGCAGCGAGACAGGGCAATCGAGGGATTCACCCCTCCACTTT. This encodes CASSETGQSRDSPLHF.

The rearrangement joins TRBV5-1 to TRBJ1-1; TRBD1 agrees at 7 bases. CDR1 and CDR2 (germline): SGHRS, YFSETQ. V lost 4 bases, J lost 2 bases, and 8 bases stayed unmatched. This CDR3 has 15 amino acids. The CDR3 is CASSPPRDSNTEAFF. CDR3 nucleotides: TGCGCCAGCAGCCCTCCCCGGGACAGCAACACTGAAGCTTTCTTT.

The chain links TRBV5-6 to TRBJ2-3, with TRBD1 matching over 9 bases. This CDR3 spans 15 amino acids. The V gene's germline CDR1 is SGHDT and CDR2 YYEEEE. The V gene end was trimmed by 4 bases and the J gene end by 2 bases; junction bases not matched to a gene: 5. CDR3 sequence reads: CASSPGQGYTDTQYF. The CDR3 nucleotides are TGTGCCAGCAGCCCGGGACAGGGATACACAGATACGCAGTATTTT.

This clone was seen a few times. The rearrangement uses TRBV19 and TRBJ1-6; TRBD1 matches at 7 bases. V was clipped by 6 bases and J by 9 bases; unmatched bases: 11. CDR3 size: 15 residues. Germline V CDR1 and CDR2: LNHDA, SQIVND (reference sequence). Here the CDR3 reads CASSAGQAVGSPLHF. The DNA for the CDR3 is TGTGCCAGTAGCGCTGGACAGGCGGTCGGTTCACCCCTCCACTTT.

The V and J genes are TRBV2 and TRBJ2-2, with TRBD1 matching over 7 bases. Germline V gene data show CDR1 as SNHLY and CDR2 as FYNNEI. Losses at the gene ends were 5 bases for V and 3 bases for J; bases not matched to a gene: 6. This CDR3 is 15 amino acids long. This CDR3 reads CASSFRQGYTGELFF. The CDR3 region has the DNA TGTGCCAGCAGTTTTCGACAGGGATACACCGGGGAGCTGTTTTTT.

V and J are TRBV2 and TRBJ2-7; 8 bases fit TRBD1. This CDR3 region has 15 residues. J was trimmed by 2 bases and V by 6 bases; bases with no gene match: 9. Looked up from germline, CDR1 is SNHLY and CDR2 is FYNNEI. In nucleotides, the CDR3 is TGTGCCAGCAGAGGTCAGGGACAGGCACCCTACGAGCAGTACGTC. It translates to CASRGQGQAPYEQYV.

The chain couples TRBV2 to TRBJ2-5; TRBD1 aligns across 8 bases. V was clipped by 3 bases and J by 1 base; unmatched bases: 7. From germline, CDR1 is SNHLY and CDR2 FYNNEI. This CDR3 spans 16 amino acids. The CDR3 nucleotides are TGTGCCAGCAGTGACTTACGCGGGACAGGCCAAGAGACCCAGTACTTC. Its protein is CASSDLRGTGQETQYF. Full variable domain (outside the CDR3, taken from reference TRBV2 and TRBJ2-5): EPEVTQTPSHQVTQMGQEVILRCVPISNHLYFYWYRQILGQKVEFLVSFYNNEISEKSEIFDDQFSVERPDGSNFTLKIRSTKLEDSAMYFCASSDLRGTGQETQYFGPGTRLLVL.

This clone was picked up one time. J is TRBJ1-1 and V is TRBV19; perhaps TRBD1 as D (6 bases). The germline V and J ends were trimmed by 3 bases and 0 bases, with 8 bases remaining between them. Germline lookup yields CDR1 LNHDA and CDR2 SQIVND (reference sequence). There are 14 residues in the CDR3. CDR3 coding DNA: TGTGCCAGTAGTATTACAGGGCTGAACACTGAAGCTTTCTTT. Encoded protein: CASSITGLNTEAFF.

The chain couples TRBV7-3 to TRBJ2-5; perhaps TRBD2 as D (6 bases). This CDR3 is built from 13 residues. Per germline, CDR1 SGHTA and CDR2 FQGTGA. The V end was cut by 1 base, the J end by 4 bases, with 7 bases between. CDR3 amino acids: CASSLNGRETQYF. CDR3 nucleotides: TGTGCCAGCAGCTTAAACGGGAGAGAGACCCAGTACTTC.

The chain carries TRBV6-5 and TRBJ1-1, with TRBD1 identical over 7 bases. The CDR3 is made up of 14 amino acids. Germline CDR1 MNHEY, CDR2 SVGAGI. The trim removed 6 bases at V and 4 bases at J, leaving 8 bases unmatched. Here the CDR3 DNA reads TGTGCCAGCAGAAGACAGGGAGAGGTCACTGAAGCTTTCTTT. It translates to CASRRQGEVTEAFF.

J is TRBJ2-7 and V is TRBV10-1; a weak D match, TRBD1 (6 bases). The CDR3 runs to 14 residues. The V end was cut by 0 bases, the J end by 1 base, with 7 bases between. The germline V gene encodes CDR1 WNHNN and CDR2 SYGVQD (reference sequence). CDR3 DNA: TGCGCCAGCAGTGAGTCAGGGGGATCCTACGAGCAGTACTTC. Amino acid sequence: CASSESGGSYEQYF.

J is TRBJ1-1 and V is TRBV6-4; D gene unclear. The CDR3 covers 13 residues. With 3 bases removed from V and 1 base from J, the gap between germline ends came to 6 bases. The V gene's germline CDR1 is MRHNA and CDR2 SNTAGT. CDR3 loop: CASSEGRNTEAFF. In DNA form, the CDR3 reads TGTGCCAGCAGTGAAGGGAGGAACACTGAAGCTTTCTTT.

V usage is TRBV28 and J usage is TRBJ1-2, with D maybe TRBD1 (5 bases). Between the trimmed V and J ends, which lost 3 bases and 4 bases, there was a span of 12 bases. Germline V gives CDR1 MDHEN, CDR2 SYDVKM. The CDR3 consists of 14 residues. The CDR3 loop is CASSFSGRAYGYTF. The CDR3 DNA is TGTGCCAGCAGTTTCTCCGGCAGGGCCTATGGCTACACCTTC.

CDR3 protein: CASRLGLAGEPQETQYF. The DNA of the CDR3 is TGCGCCAGCAGACTCGGACTAGCGGGGGAGCCCCAAGAGACCCAGTACTTC. The rearrangement joins TRBV5-1 to TRBJ2-5; TRBD2 matches at 13 bases. Germline CDR1 is SGHRS and CDR2 is YFSETQ. The J segment lost 1 base and the V segment lost 5 bases, leaving 8 bases of the junction unmatched. The CDR3 sequence is 17 residues long.